Listed below are T cell receptor beta chains from one sample, sequenced in a study of T cell responses to AZD1222 COVID-19 vaccine. The method was immunoSEQ multiplex PCR; TCRdb's version includes in-frame clones alone and lacks a portion of them. Among more than 75,000 clones listed, roughly 90% were seen once. Material: peripheral blood, obtained on day 0 of AZD1222 vaccination. The receptors were gathered from an adult in good health. Both conserved end residues are part of each CDR3. The order of the fields is clone size, J gene, V gene, D gene, CDR3 protein, CDR3 DNA. The D gene is left open where the match is weak. The size entry is marked missing in some rows and otherwise reads once, few, many or a size class.

clone size: .; J gene: TRBJ2-3; V gene: TRBV7-6; D gene: TRBD1; CDR3 protein: CASSARQGEGTDTQYF; CDR3 DNA: TGTGCCAGCAGCGCCCGACAGGGAGAGGGCACAGATACGCAGTATTTT
clone size: .; J gene: TRBJ1-5; V gene: TRBV6-5; D gene: TRBD1; CDR3 protein: CASSPDRVLQPQHF; CDR3 DNA: TGTGCCAGCAGCCCAGACAGGGTCCTGCAGCCCCAGCATTTT
clone size: .; J gene: TRBJ2-2; V gene: TRBV7-2; D gene: TRBD1; CDR3 protein: CASSLRTGNTGELFF; CDR3 DNA: TGTGCCAGCAGCCTACGGACAGGGAACACCGGGGAGCTGTTTTTT
clone size: .; J gene: TRBJ1-3; V gene: TRBV15; D gene: TRBD1; CDR3 protein: CATSRAGTVPSGNTIYF; CDR3 DNA: TGTGCCACCAGCAGAGCAGGGACAGTTCCTTCTGGAAACACCATATATTTT
clone size: .; J gene: TRBJ2-6; V gene: TRBV3-1/TRBV3-2; D gene: .; CDR3 protein: CASSLVGGVTGANVLTF; CDR3 DNA: TGTGCCAGCAGCCTCGTGGGGGGCGTTACCGGGGCCAACGTCCTGACTTTC
clone size: .; J gene: TRBJ1-5; V gene: TRBV6-5; D gene: .; CDR3 protein: CASTGQNQPQHF; CDR3 DNA: TGTGCCAGCACCGGACAGAATCAGCCCCAGCATTTT
clone size: .; J gene: TRBJ2-5; V gene: TRBV3-1/TRBV3-2; D gene: TRBD2; CDR3 protein: CASSQTGGGKTQYF; CDR3 DNA: TGTGCCAGCAGCCAAACGGGAGGAGGGAAGACCCAGTACTTC
clone size: .; J gene: TRBJ2-1; V gene: TRBV11-1; D gene: .; CDR3 protein: CASSLRTNNEQFF; CDR3 DNA: TGTGCCAGCAGCCTCCGGACAAACAATGAGCAGTTCTTC
clone size: .; J gene: TRBJ1-4; V gene: TRBV7-2; D gene: TRBD1; CDR3 protein: CASSPRGAQGAGEKLFF; CDR3 DNA: TGTGCCAGCAGCCCTAGGGGGGCACAGGGGGCAGGTGAAAAACTGTTTTTT
clone size: .; J gene: TRBJ2-1; V gene: TRBV10-2; D gene: .; CDR3 protein: CASTELTENEQFF; CDR3 DNA: TGCGCCAGCACCGAACTGACAGAAAATGAGCAGTTCTTC
clone size: .; J gene: TRBJ2-2; V gene: TRBV5-1; D gene: .; CDR3 protein: CASSLAGPTNTGELFF; CDR3 DNA: TGCGCCAGCAGCTTGGCAGGCCCTACGAACACCGGGGAGCTGTTTTTT
clone size: .; J gene: TRBJ2-4; V gene: TRBV19; D gene: TRBD2; CDR3 protein: CASVYREENIQYF; CDR3 DNA: TGTGCCAGTGTTTATCGGGAGGAAAACATTCAGTACTTC
clone size: once; J gene: TRBJ1-1; V gene: TRBV19; D gene: TRBD1; CDR3 protein: CASNRDREGSAEAFF; CDR3 DNA: TGTGCCAGTAACCGGGACAGGGAAGGTAGCGCTGAAGCTTTCTTT
clone size: .; J gene: TRBJ1-3; V gene: TRBV5-1; D gene: .; CDR3 protein: CANRLLPGVYAGASGNTIYF; CDR3 DNA: TGCGCCAACCGATTGCTTCCTGGGGTTTATGCTGGTGCCTCTGGAAACACCATATATTTT
clone size: .; J gene: TRBJ2-1; V gene: TRBV7-3; D gene: .; CDR3 protein: CASSPRSGPGGLRNEQFF; CDR3 DNA: TGTGCCAGCAGCCCGCGGTCTGGGCCGGGCGGTCTCCGGAATGAGCAGTTCTTC
clone size: .; J gene: TRBJ1-1; V gene: TRBV6-4; D gene: .; CDR3 protein: CASSFRGGTEAFF; CDR3 DNA: TGTGCCAGCAGCTTCAGGGGAGGGACTGAAGCTTTCTTT
clone size: few; J gene: TRBJ2-1; V gene: TRBV7-3; D gene: TRBD2; CDR3 protein: CASSPGLAPEGEQFF; CDR3 DNA: TGTGCCAGCAGCCCCGGACTAGCCCCGGAGGGTGAGCAGTTCTTC
clone size: .; J gene: TRBJ2-4; V gene: TRBV6-2/TRBV6-3; D gene: .; CDR3 protein: CASSPPHKNIQYF; CDR3 DNA: TGTGCCAGCAGCCCGCCCCACAAAAACATTCAGTACTTC
clone size: .; J gene: TRBJ2-3; V gene: TRBV19; D gene: .; CDR3 protein: CASSIGPESTDTQYF; CDR3 DNA: TGTGCCAGTAGTATAGGCCCAGAGTCCACAGATACGCAGTATTTT
clone size: .; J gene: TRBJ1-2; V gene: TRBV19; D gene: .; CDR3 protein: CASSTSGVRGYGYTF; CDR3 DNA: TGTGCCAGTAGTACTTCAGGGGTTAGAGGCTATGGCTACACCTTC
clone size: .; J gene: TRBJ2-2; V gene: TRBV5-5; D gene: .; CDR3 protein: CASTRGGPGELFF; CDR3 DNA: TGTGCCAGCACCCGAGGGGGTCCCGGGGAGCTGTTTTTT
clone size: .; J gene: TRBJ2-1; V gene: TRBV7-2; D gene: TRBD2; CDR3 protein: CASSSVSGTRIRQFF; CDR3 DNA: TGTGCCAGCAGCTCGGTTAGCGGGACCCGGATTCGGCAGTTCTTC
clone size: .; J gene: TRBJ1-1; V gene: TRBV6-2/TRBV6-3; D gene: .; CDR3 protein: CASSYTFNTEAFF; CDR3 DNA: TGTGCCAGCAGTTACACTTTCAACACTGAAGCTTTCTTT
clone size: once; J gene: TRBJ1-1; V gene: TRBV28; D gene: .; CDR3 protein: CASLGQSNTEAFF; CDR3 DNA: TGTGCCAGCCTGGGGCAGTCGAACACTGAAGCTTTCTTT
clone size: .; J gene: TRBJ1-3; V gene: TRBV12-3/TRBV12-4; D gene: .; CDR3 protein: CASKLSGNTIYF; CDR3 DNA: TGTGCCAGCAAGCTGTCGGGAAACACCATATATTTT
clone size: .; J gene: TRBJ1-3; V gene: TRBV5-1; D gene: .; CDR3 protein: CASSLSAARSGNTIYF; CDR3 DNA: TGCGCCAGCAGCTTGTCGGCAGCAAGGTCTGGAAACACCATATATTTT
clone size: .; J gene: TRBJ1-2; V gene: TRBV7-3; D gene: .; CDR3 protein: CASSLGGGSGGYTF; CDR3 DNA: TGTGCCAGCAGCTTAGGGGGAGGCTCCGGTGGCTACACCTTC
clone size: few; J gene: TRBJ1-2; V gene: TRBV28; D gene: .; CDR3 protein: CASSLAGAPRNPYNYGYTF; CDR3 DNA: TGTGCCAGCAGTTTAGCGGGGGCGCCAAGGAACCCCTATAACTATGGCTACACCTTC